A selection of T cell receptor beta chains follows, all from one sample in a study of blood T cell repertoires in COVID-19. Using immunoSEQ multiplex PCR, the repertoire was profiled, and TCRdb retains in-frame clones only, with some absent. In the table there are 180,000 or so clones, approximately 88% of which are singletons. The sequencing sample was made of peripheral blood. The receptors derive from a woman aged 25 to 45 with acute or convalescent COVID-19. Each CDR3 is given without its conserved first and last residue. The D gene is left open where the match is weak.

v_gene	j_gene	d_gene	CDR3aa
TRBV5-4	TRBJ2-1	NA	ASSLEAGNNEQF
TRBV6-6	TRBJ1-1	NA	ASSYSVEGMNTEAF
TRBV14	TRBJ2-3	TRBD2	ASSQDRGSGTDTQY
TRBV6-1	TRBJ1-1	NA	ASSEAWGVNTEAF
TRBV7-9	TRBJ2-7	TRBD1	ASSHRTGTYEQY
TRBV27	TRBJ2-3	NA	ASSLKSSGGNGPDTQY
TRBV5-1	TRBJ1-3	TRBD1	ASSDSQGIGNTIY
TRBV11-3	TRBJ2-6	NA	ASSPGGKSGANVLT
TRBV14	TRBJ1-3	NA	ASSQDHNTIY
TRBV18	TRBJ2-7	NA	ASSLGWGPLGEQY
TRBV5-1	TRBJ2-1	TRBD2	ASSQQLAGGSYNEQF
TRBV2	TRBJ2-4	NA	ASSEVFGGIQY
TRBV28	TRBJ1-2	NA	ASRTGGITNYGYT
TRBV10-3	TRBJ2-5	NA	ATRGGGNQETQY
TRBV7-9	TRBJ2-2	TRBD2	ASSLFFRGGGSAGELF
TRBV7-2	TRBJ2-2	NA	ASSLVGRRGTGELF
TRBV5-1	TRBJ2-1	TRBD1	ASSPLGGGQGEDGSEQF
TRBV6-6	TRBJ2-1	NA	ASRGRRDKAIDEQF
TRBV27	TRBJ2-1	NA	ASRPGLNSYNEQF
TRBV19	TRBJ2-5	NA	ASSPLTQSREAQY